The 30 T cell receptor beta chains reported below all come from one sample, sequenced in a study of blood T cell repertoires in COVID-19. TCRdb's table, derived via immunoSEQ multiplex PCR, lists solely in-frame clones and lacks some. Here the sample spans tens of thousands of clones, 75% to 90% being singletons. The source material was peripheral blood. The receptors were gathered from a man aged 60 to 69 with acute or convalescent COVID-19.

The CDR3 is CASSVEFRGTENTIYF. DNA of the CDR3: TGTGCCAGCAGCGTAGAGTTCCGGGGGACTGAAAACACCATATATTTT. V usage is TRBV9 and J usage is TRBJ1-3, with D possibly being TRBD1 (5 bases). Per the germline V gene, CDR1 is SGDLS and CDR2 is YYNGEE. The CDR3 is 16 amino acids. Trimming pared 0 bases from V and 6 bases from J, leaving 16 bases between. Filled out from reference TRBV9 and TRBJ1-3, the complete variable domain reads DSGVTQTPKHLITATGQRVTLRCSPRSGDLSVYWYQQSLDQGLQFLIQYYNGEERAKGNILERFSAQQFPDLHSELNLSSLELGDSALYFCASSVEFRGTENTIYFGEGSWLTVV.

The V and J genes are TRBV27 and TRBJ1-5, with a tentative D call TRBD1 (6 bases). Germline-derived CDR1 and CDR2 are MNHEY and SMNVEV (reference sequence). V lost 7 bases to trimming and J lost 0 bases, with 13 bases between them. The CDR3 is 15 residues long. The CDR3, as DNA: TGTGCCAGCACCCCGACAGGCTATAGCAATCAGCCCCAGCATTTT. Amino acid sequence: CASTPTGYSNQPQHF.

The rearrangement joins TRBV30 to TRBJ1-4; D perhaps matches TRBD1 (5 bases). The CDR3 contains 14 residues. V lost 3 bases to trimming and J lost 7 bases, with 15 bases between them. Germline CDR1 and CDR2: GTSNPN and SVGIG (reference sequence). CDR3 region: CAWSGAGNREKLFF. CDR3 bases: TGTGCCTGGAGCGGCGCAGGGAATCGTGAAAAACTGTTTTTT.

This clone showed up just a few times. This chain joins TRBV5-6 and TRBJ2-2; TRBD1 agrees at 11 bases. The CDR3 totals 16 residues. The ends lost 4 bases at V and 3 bases at J; junction bases unmatched: 5. Germline-derived CDR1 and CDR2 are SGHDT and YYEEEE. The CDR3 DNA reads TGTGCCAGCAGCCCTCGGGACAGGGGGTACACCGGGGAGCTGTTTTTT. Its protein product is CASSPRDRGYTGELFF.

The gene calls are TRBV4-1 and TRBJ2-5; TRBD1 matches at 8 bases. This CDR3 contains 17 residues. J gave up 2 bases and V 0 bases, and 8 bases lay outside the gene matches. Germline V lookup: CDR1 MGHRA, CDR2 YSYEKL. CDR3: CASSQDGGRGLQETQYF. In DNA, the CDR3 is TGCGCCAGCAGCCAAGATGGTGGCAGGGGGCTTCAAGAGACCCAGTACTTC.

The V gene is TRBV4-1, the J gene TRBJ2-5, with D maybe TRBD2 (6 bases). The CDR3 sequence is 17 residues long. V dropped 4 bases and J dropped 4 bases, with 22 bases sitting between them. Germline loops: CDR1 MGHRA, CDR2 YSYEKL. The CDR3 protein is CASSLRDWAPKTETQYF. The CDR3 region has the DNA TGCGCCAGCAGCCTCCGGGACTGGGCACCAAAAACAGAGACCCAGTACTTC.

The chain recombines TRBV7-2 with TRBJ2-7, with 9 nucleotides matching TRBD1. The CDR3 covers 16 residues. Germline CDR1 is SGHTA and CDR2 is FQGNSA. After removal of 4 bases from V and 3 bases from J, the junction contained 10 bases not matched to a gene. CDR3 sequence: CASSSPPGQGLYEQYF. As DNA, the CDR3 is TGTGCCAGCAGCTCCCCCCCGGGACAGGGCCTCTACGAGCAGTACTTC. The full variable domain, in which reference TRBV7-2 and TRBJ2-7 provide the parts outside the CDR3, is GAGVSQSPSNKVTEKGKDVELRCDPISGHTALYWYRQSLGQGLEFLIYFQGNSAPDKSGLPSDRFSAERTGGSVSTLTIQRTQQEDSAVYLCASSSPPGQGLYEQYFGPGTRLTVT.

The chain carries TRBV5-1 and TRBJ2-5, with TRBD2 matching over 9 bases. This CDR3 comprises 17 residues. V was clipped by 1 base and J by 3 bases; unmatched bases: 10. Looked up from germline, CDR1 is SGHRS and CDR2 is YFSETQ. CDR3 residues: CASSLPMGSGSEETQYF. Here the CDR3 DNA reads TGCGCCAGCAGCTTGCCCATGGGTAGCGGGAGTGAAGAGACCCAGTACTTC.

V usage is TRBV5-1 and J usage is TRBJ2-7, with TRBD2 matching over 7 bases. CDR1 SGHRS and CDR2 YFSETQ come from the germline V gene. The CDR3 runs 14 residues. V lost 5 bases, J lost 2 bases, and 7 bases stayed unmatched. The DNA for the CDR3 is TGCGCCAGCAGGGACTCGGGAGGCCCCTACGAGCAGTACTTC. Protein: CASRDSGGPYEQYF. Full variable domain (remainder filled in from reference TRBV5-1 and TRBJ2-7): KAGVTQTPRYLIKTRGQQVTLSCSPISGHRSVSWYQQTPGQGLQFLFEYFSETQRNKGNFPGRFSGRQFSNSRSEMNVSTLELGDSALYLCASRDSGGPYEQYFGPGTRLTVT.

As to this clone: The junction departs from the called germline gene at one end, perhaps through a read error. The genes are TRBV2 and TRBJ2-7, with a tentative D call TRBD1 (6 bases). Germline V gene data show CDR1 as SNHLY and CDR2 as FYNNEI. The CDR3 contains 12 residues. The CDR3: CASRIEGQHQTF. The CDR3 DNA follows: TGTGCCAGCAGGATAGAGGGACAACACCAAACCTTC. The variable domain in full, with the rest retrieved from reference TRBV2 and TRBJ2-7, is EPEVTQTPSHQVTQMGQEVILRCVPISNHLYFYWYRQILGQKVEFLVSFYNNEISEKSEIFDDQFSVERPDGSNFTLKIRSTKLEDSAMYFCASRIEGQHQTFGPGTRLTVT.

The rearrangement joins TRBV7-2 to TRBJ1-1; D remains ambiguous. V was pared by 2 bases and J by 6 bases, with 13 bases between. Germline assignment: CDR1 SGHTA and CDR2 FQGNSA. CDR3 size: 14 residues. As DNA, the CDR3 is TGTGCCAGCAGCTTAAAGCCCGGAGGCCCTGAAGCTTTCTTT. It is translated as CASSLKPGGPEAFF.

This clone came up a few times. The chain combines TRBV7-2 with TRBJ1-5, with a tentative D call TRBD1 (6 bases). CDR1 and CDR2 (germline): SGHTA, FQGNSA. Deletions cut 2 bases from V and 4 bases from J, with 12 bases between. This CDR3 is 15 amino acids long. CDR3 DNA: TGTGCCAGCAGCTTAAAAGGGGGAGGGAATCAGCCCCAGCATTTT. Translated: CASSLKGGGNQPQHF. The whole variable domain, remainder taken from reference TRBV7-2 and TRBJ1-5, is GAGVSQSPSNKVTEKGKDVELRCDPISGHTALYWYRQSLGQGLEFLIYFQGNSAPDKSGLPSDRFSAERTGGSVSTLTIQRTQQEDSAVYLCASSLKGGGNQPQHFGDGTRLSIL.

The chain joins TRBV7-9 to TRBJ2-1, with TRBD2 matching over 8 bases. Germline V lookup: CDR1 SEHNR, CDR2 FQNEAQ (reference sequence). The CDR3 is 15 residues long. J lost 4 bases, V lost 0 bases, and 2 bases had no gene match. The CDR3, as DNA: TGTGCCAGCAGCTTAGCTAGCGGGGATTACAATGAGCAGTTCTTC. Amino acid sequence: CASSLASGDYNEQFF. Combining the CDR3 with reference TRBV7-9 and TRBJ2-1 gives the whole variable domain DTGVSQNPRHKITKRGQNVTFRCDPISEHNRLYWYRQTLGQGPEFLTYFQNEAQLEKSRLLSDRFSAERPKGSFSTLEIQRTEQGDSAMYLCASSLASGDYNEQFFGPGTRLTVL.

This sequence joins TRBV7-8 and TRBJ2-3; D unresolved. The V gene's germline CDR1 is SGHVS and CDR2 FQNEAQ. V lost 4 bases, J lost 0 bases, and 8 bases lay in between. The CDR3 sequence is 14 residues long. The CDR3 protein is CASSSTTSTDTQYF. The CDR3 DNA is TGTGCCAGCAGCTCTACTACCAGCACAGATACGCAGTATTTT.

The J gene is TRBJ2-3, the V gene TRBV2, with D possibly matching TRBD2 (5 bases). The germline V and J ends were trimmed by 6 bases and 4 bases, with 14 bases remaining between them. The CDR3 is 14 amino acids. CDR1 SNHLY and CDR2 FYNNEI come from the germline V gene. Written as DNA, the CDR3 is TGTGCCAGCAGCCCTCGAAGAGGGTCAGATACGCAGTATTTT. Residues: CASSPRRGSDTQYF.

The gene calls are TRBV28 and TRBJ1-1, with D hard to call. The CDR3 sequence is 14 residues long. Between the trimmed V and J ends, which lost 4 bases and 7 bases, there was a span of 16 bases. The germline V gene has CDR1 MDHEN and CDR2 SYDVKM. The CDR3: CASSSYNGESEAFF. For the CDR3, the DNA is TGTGCCAGCAGTTCCTACAACGGAGAAAGTGAAGCTTTCTTT.

The chain combines TRBV6-6 with TRBJ1-5, with TRBD1 matching 9 bases. This CDR3 is built from 16 residues. V lost 7 bases and J lost 4; bases outside the gene matches: 11. CDR1 and CDR2 (germline): MNHNY, SVGAGI (reference sequence). The CDR3 DNA reads TGTGCCAGCACCCTCCGGGACAGGGTCAGGAATCAGCCCCAGCATTTT. This codes for CASTLRDRVRNQPQHF.

The V call is TRBV5-3, the J call TRBJ2-1; 9 bases agree with TRBD1. TRBV5-3 is flagged as an ORF with uncertain function. The CDR3 contains 19 residues. Trimming at V came to 0 bases and at J to 4 bases, leaving 14 bases not matched to a gene. For the CDR3, the DNA is TGTGCCAGAAGCTTGGCCAATAGTTTCCGGGACAGGGCATACAATGAGCAGTTCTTC. Residues: CARSLANSFRDRAYNEQFF.

CDR3 DNA sequence: TGCGCCAGCAGCCAAGATGTCGCAGATGGGCAGTTCTTC. Residues: CASSQDVADGQFF. The chain employs TRBV4-1 and TRBJ2-1; no reliable D call. The CDR3 runs 13 residues. Trimming took off 0 bases at V and 12 bases at J, with 12 bases between the two ends. Looked up from germline, CDR1 is MGHRA and CDR2 is YSYEKL.

This chain joins TRBV6-2 or TRBV6-3 and TRBJ1-5, with TRBD1 as a possible D gene (5 bases). The CDR3 is 16 residues long. Trimming left V 2 bases short and J 5 bases short, with 16 bases between. Germline values: CDR1 MNHEY, CDR2 SVGEGT. The CDR3 DNA follows: TGTGCCAGCAGTTACGGGGGGGGGATCGGGGATCAGCCCCAGCATTTT. As protein: CASSYGGGIGDQPQHF.

The genes are TRBV15 and TRBJ1-2; D is perhaps TRBD1 (5 bases). Germline assignment: CDR1 LNHNV and CDR2 YYDKDF (reference sequence). CDR3 size: 15 residues. The V end was cut by 0 bases, the J end by 8 bases, with 16 bases between. The CDR3 region has the DNA TGTGCCACCAGCAGAGATGTGGGGCCCCAAGGAGGCTACACCTTC. This codes for CATSRDVGPQGGYTF. Together with reference TRBV15 and TRBJ1-2, the CDR3 gives the full variable domain: DAMVIQNPRYQVTQFGKPVTLSCSQTLNHNVMYWYQQKSSQAPKLLFHYYDKDFNNEADTPDNFQSRRPNTSFCFLDIRSPGLGDTAMYLCATSRDVGPQGGYTFGSGTRLTVV.

The chain couples TRBV6-2 or TRBV6-3 to TRBJ1-2; D is possibly TRBD1 (6 bases). The CDR3 has 14 residues. Deletions cut 2 bases from V and 4 bases from J, with 11 bases between. Germline-derived CDR1 and CDR2 are MNHEY and SVGEGT. CDR3 amino acids: CASSYGTTIYGYTF. The CDR3, as DNA: TGTGCCAGCAGTTACGGGACAACCATCTATGGCTACACCTTC.

This rearrangement joins TRBV3-1 (or the pseudogene TRBV3-2) to TRBJ2-2, with D perhaps matching TRBD2 (7 bases). V was trimmed by 3 bases and J by 3 bases, leaving 11 bases between them. CDR3 length: 15 residues. CDR1 is LGHDT, CDR2 YNNKEL, per germline (reference sequence). In DNA form, the CDR3 reads TGTGCCAGCAGCCAGGGGGGGGCCGACACCGGGGAGCTGTTTTTT. This sequence encodes CASSQGGADTGELFF.

This clone has only one observation. The genes are TRBV19 and TRBJ2-2; D may be TRBD2 (6 bases). V was shortened by 9 bases and J by 3 bases, with 11 bases between the two germline ends. This CDR3 is 13 amino acids long. CDR1 is LNHDA and CDR2 is SQIVND in the germline V gene (reference sequence). As DNA, the CDR3 is TGTGCCAGCCCGGGAGAAGACACCGGGGAGCTGTTTTTT. Amino acid sequence: CASPGEDTGELFF.

The chain carries TRBV27 and TRBJ1-6; 7 bases map to TRBD1. CDR1 is MNHEY and CDR2 is SMNVEV in the germline V gene (reference sequence). V lost 5 bases and J lost 6; bases outside the gene matches: 13. The CDR3 extends over 17 amino acids. Written as DNA, the CDR3 is TGTGCCAGCAGTACCCGCCTTGTGGACAGGTCTAATTCACCCCTCCACTTT. This sequence encodes CASSTRLVDRSNSPLHF.

The chain joins TRBV30 to TRBJ1-2; TRBD1 matches 9 bases. Germline CDR1 reads GTSNPN; CDR2 reads SVGIG (reference sequence). The CDR3 length is 14 residues. V dropped 5 bases and J dropped 5; count of bases not matched to a gene: 9. The CDR3, as DNA: TGTGCCTGGGCTCGGGACAGGGATAGTTATGGCTACACCTTC. Translating it yields CAWARDRDSYGYTF.

The chain carries TRBV9 and TRBJ1-2; possible D gene TRBD1, 5 bases. The CDR3 spans 15 residues. Germline V gene data show CDR1 as SGDLS and CDR2 as YYNGEE. Trimming pared 5 bases from V and 2 bases from J, leaving 16 bases between. DNA of the CDR3: TGTGCCAGCAGTAACCACTTGACAGAAAACTATGGCTACACCTTC. This translates into CASSNHLTENYGYTF.

This chain uses TRBV28 with TRBJ1-2; weak D call: TRBD1 (5 bases). Germline lookup yields CDR1 MDHEN and CDR2 SYDVKM. The CDR3 is 15 amino acids. V lost 6 bases, J lost 1 base, and 15 bases lay in between. CDR3 nucleotide sequence: TGTGCCAGCAGGAACTACAGGCGACTTAACTATGGCTACACCTTC. Translation: CASRNYRRLNYGYTF.

The rearrangement uses TRBV18 and TRBJ2-7; 7 bases match TRBD1. With V trimmed by 6 bases and J by 2 bases, 7 bases remained unmatched. The CDR3 contains 14 residues. Per germline, CDR1 KGHSH and CDR2 LQKENI. The CDR3 loop is CASSTQTGTYEQYF. CDR3 bases: TGTGCCAGCTCCACGCAGACAGGGACCTACGAGCAGTACTTC.

This rearrangement joins TRBV11-2 to TRBJ2-5, with TRBD1 as a possible D gene (5 bases). From germline, CDR1 is SGHAT and CDR2 FQNNGV. With 5 bases removed from V and 4 bases from J, the gap between germline ends came to 11 bases. The CDR3 sequence is 13 residues long. The CDR3 loop is CASSQGVGETQYF. The CDR3 region has the DNA TGTGCCAGCAGCCAAGGGGTTGGAGAGACCCAGTACTTC.